The sequence of this T cell receptor (beta chain) was determined in a study of shared clonotypes between healthy human individuals. Study information: The donors, a couple of women and a few men, were aged 18 to 49.

Germline V CDR1 and CDR2: KGHSH, LQKENI. The CDR3 has 15 residues. This clone appeared once. A read error may account for a junction end that differs from germline. Within the sample, other DNA sequences also encode this same CDR3. Cells designated naive CD8 were CD45RO-negative and were positively selected for CCR7, with terminally differentiated effector memory CD45RA+ cells excluded. Produced via immunoSEQ multiplex PCR; TCRdb's table is partial and in-frame only. The sample lists over 2,000,000 clones, 85% to 95% seen once, with about 1.7% in the top ten. Sequencing was done on a sample of naive CD8+ T cells from PBMCs. The rearrangement links TRBV18 to TRBJ1-3; D unclear. This clonotype originated in a man aged 18 to 35 in good health. Some clones in this sample may be carry-over from other donors' samples. The CDR3 loop is CASSPGPGSGNTIYF. The DNA of the CDR3 is TGTGCCAGCTCACCAGGACCCGGATCTGGAAATACCATATATTTT. The full variable domain, its missing parts supplied by reference TRBV18 and TRBJ1-3, is NAGVMQNPRHLVRRRGQEARLRCSPMKGHSHVYWYRQLPEEGLKFMVYLQKENIIDESGMPKERFSAEFPKEGPSILRIQQVVRGDSAAYFCASSPGPGSGNTIYFGEGSWLTVV.